The clone carrying this T cell receptor (beta chain) was seen more than once but under ten times. This record comes from a study of blood T cell repertoires in COVID-19. Ages ranged from about 18 to 100 years, with residence in about two dozen US areas. Cohorts were based on clinical histories the participants reported. Per the original methods: It was from reference gene primer amplification that nucleated cell counts were estimated. The assay was immunoSEQ multiplex PCR, and TCRdb's table has in-frame clones only and misses some. That table is the source of V, J and clone size, and D and trimming were worked out from the DNA. Of more than 300,000 clones in the sample, 90% to 95% were seen once. The source is a woman under 40 who had been exposed to COVID-19. The sequencing sample was made of PBMCs or T cells enriched from blood (not recorded which).

CDR3 DNA: TGTGCCAGCAGCGCACCCGGGGACATTCAGTACTTC. Its protein product is CASSAPGDIQYF. V is TRBV7-6 and J is TRBJ2-4; a possible D gene is TRBD2 (5 bases). The germline V gene encodes CDR1 SGHVS and CDR2 FNYEAQ. V lost 5 bases and J lost 8, with 10 bases in between. The CDR3 has 12 residues.